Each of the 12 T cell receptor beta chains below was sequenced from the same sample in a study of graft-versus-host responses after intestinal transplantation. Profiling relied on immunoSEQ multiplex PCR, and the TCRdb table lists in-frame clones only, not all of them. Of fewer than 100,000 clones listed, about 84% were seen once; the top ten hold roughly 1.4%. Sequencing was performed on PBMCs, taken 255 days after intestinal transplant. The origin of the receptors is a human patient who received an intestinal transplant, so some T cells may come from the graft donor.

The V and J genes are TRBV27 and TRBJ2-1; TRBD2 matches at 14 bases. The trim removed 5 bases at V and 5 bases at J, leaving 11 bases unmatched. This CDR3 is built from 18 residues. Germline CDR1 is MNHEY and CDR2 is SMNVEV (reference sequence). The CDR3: CASSPSSATSGRDNEQFF. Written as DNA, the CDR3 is TGTGCCAGCAGTCCCTCGAGCGCGACTAGCGGGAGGGACAATGAGCAGTTCTTC.

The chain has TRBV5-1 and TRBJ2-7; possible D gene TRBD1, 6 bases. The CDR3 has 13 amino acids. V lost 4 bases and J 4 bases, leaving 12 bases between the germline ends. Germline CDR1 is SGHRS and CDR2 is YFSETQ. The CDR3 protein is CASSPGTLYEQYF. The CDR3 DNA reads TGCGCCAGCAGCCCAGGGACACTATACGAGCAGTACTTC.

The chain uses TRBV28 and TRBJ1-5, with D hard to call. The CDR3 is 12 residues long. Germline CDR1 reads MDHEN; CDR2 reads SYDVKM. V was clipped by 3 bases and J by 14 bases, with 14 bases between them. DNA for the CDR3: TGTGCCAGCAGTTTTGAGGGCAGACTAGAGCATTTT. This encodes CASSFEGRLEHF.

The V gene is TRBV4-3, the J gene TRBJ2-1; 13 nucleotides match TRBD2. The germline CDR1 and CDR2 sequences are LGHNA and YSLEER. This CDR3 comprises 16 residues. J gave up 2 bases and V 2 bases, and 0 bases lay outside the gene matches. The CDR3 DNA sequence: TGCGCCAGCAGCCAAACTAGCGGGGGGGCCTACAATGAGCAGTTCTTC. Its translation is CASSQTSGGAYNEQFF.

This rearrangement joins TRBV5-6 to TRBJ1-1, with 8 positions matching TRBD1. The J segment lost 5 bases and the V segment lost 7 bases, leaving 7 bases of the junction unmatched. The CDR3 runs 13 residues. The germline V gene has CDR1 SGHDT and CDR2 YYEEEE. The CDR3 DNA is TGTGCCAGCGGCAGGGGGCCCGGGACTGAAGCTTTCTTT. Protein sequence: CASGRGPGTEAFF.

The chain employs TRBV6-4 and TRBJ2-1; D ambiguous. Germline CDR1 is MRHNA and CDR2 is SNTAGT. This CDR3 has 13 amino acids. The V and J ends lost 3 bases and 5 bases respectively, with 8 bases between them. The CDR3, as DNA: TGTGCCAGCAGTGATAGGGCAAACAATGAGCAGTTCTTC. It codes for CASSDRANNEQFF.

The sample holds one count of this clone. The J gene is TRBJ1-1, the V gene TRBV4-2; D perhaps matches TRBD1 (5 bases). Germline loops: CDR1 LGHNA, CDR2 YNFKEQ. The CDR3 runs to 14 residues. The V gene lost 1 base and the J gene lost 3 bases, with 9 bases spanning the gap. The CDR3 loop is CASSQGGEDTEAFF. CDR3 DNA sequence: TGTGCCAGCAGCCAAGGGGGGGAGGACACTGAAGCTTTCTTT.

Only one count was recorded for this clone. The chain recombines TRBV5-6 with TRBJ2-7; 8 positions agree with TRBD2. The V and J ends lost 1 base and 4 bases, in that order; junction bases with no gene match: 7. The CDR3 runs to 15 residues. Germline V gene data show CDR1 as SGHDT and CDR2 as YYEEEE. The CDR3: CASSLRGGRVYEQYF. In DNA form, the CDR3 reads TGTGCCAGCAGCTTGCGGGGGGGCCGAGTATACGAGCAGTACTTC.

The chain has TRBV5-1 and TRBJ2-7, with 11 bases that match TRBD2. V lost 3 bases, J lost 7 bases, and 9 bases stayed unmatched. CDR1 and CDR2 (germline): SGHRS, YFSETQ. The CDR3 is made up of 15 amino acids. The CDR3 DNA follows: TGCGCCAGCAGCTCTACTAGCGGGAGAACAGAGGAGCAGTACTTC. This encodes CASSSTSGRTEEQYF.

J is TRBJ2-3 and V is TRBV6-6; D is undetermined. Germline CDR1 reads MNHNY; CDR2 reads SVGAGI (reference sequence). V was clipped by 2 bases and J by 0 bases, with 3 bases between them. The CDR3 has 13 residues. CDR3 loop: CASSYDSTDTQYF. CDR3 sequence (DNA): TGTGCCAGCAGTTACGACAGCACAGATACGCAGTATTTT.

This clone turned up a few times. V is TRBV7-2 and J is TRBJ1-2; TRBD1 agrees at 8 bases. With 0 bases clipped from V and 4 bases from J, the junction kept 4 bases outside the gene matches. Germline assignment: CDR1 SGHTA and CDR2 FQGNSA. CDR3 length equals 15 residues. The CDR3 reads CASSLAGQGGYGYTF. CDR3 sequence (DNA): TGTGCCAGCAGCTTAGCCGGACAGGGCGGCTATGGCTACACCTTC.

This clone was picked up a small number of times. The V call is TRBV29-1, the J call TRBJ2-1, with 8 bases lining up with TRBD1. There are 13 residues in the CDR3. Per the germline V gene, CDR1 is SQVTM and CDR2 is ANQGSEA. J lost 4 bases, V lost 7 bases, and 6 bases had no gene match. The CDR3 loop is CSGSTGVYNEQFF. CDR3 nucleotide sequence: TGCAGCGGGTCGACAGGGGTGTACAATGAGCAGTTCTTC.